One sample yielded the 5 T cell receptor beta chains listed below, sequenced in a study of PD-L1 blockade in urothelial cancer. The time point here: pretreatment peripheral blood. Measured with immunoSEQ multiplex PCR; TCRdb has only the in-frame clones, and not every one. The table includes tens of thousands of clones, about four fifths detected once. The specimen was PBMCs, collected around atezolizumab (anti-PD-L1) treatment. The receptors were sampled from a man between 60 and 75 years old with urothelial cancer.

There are many counts of this clone. This chain links TRBV5-4 with TRBJ1-1, with a weak D call TRBD1 (6 bases). The V gene lost 4 bases and the J gene lost 0 bases, with 16 bases spanning the gap. The CDR3 has 16 amino acids. Germline V gene data show CDR1 as SGHNT and CDR2 as YYREEE (reference sequence). The CDR3 DNA sequence: TGTGCCAGCAGCCCTGCTGGACAGCAAATGAACACTGAAGCTTTCTTT. This translates into CASSPAGQQMNTEAFF.

In this sample, this clone turned up once. The genes are TRBV10-2 and TRBJ1-1; D unclear. The germline gives CDR1 WSHSY, CDR2 SAAADI. The CDR3 has 12 residues. Trimming took 8 bases from V and 8 from J, leaving 15 bases between them. The CDR3 coding sequence is TGCGCCAGCGCTGTCTCTCAGACAGAAGCTTTCTTT. As protein: CASAVSQTEAFF.

This chain links TRBV11-2 with TRBJ2-3; the D is unclear. The CDR3 contains 14 residues. V was pared by 5 bases and J by 6 bases, with 15 bases between. Germline V gene data show CDR1 as SGHAT and CDR2 as FQNNGV. CDR3 sequence reads: CASSQYVASDTQYF. CDR3 bases: TGTGCCAGCAGCCAATATGTAGCTTCGGATACGCAGTATTTT.

The chain combines TRBV7-2 with TRBJ1-3; 10 bases agree with TRBD1. The CDR3 has 15 amino acids. V lost 5 bases and J lost 2; bases outside the gene matches: 3. Germline CDR1 SGHTA, CDR2 FQGNSA. The CDR3 loop is CASSADRGPGNTIYF. For the CDR3, the DNA is TGTGCCAGCAGCGCCGACAGGGGGCCTGGAAACACCATATATTTT.

This chain uses TRBV28 with TRBJ2-3; 8 bases line up with TRBD2. This CDR3 spans 14 amino acids. V shed 7 bases and J 5 bases; nucleotides not matched to a gene: 8. Per the germline V gene, CDR1 is MDHEN and CDR2 is SYDVKM. The CDR3 DNA reads TGTGCCAGCAAACCCGGGAGGGCCGGAGATACGCAGTATTTT. Translating it yields CASKPGRAGDTQYF.